These 32 T cell receptor beta chains were sequenced from one sample in a study of blood T cell repertoires in COVID-19. The protocol was immunoSEQ multiplex PCR, while the TCRdb copy is restricted to in-frame clones and leaves out a portion. Of about 290,000 clones detected, around 81% appear once; the ten largest clones hold around 3.9%. The specimen sequenced was peripheral blood. These TCRs come from a woman aged 45-60 years with active or convalescent COVID-19.

V and J are TRBV6-1 and TRBJ1-6, with 7 bases fitting TRBD1. There are 15 residues in the CDR3. The germline gives CDR1 MNHNS, CDR2 SASEGT. Trimming at V came to 3 bases and at J to 8 bases, leaving 7 bases not matched to a gene. The CDR3 region is CASSDIGQAYSPLHF. The CDR3 DNA sequence: TGTGCCAGCAGTGATATCGGACAGGCGTATTCACCCCTCCACTTT.

V usage is TRBV29-1 and J usage is TRBJ2-1; perhaps TRBD2 as D (7 bases). The length of the CDR3 is 15 residues. Germline loops: CDR1 SQVTM, CDR2 ANQGSEA. Trimming stripped 3 bases from V and 6 bases from J, with 18 bases between. CDR3 sequence: CSVEGGGGPFNEQFF. The CDR3 DNA reads as TGCAGCGTTGAGGGAGGGGGAGGTCCTTTCAATGAGCAGTTCTTC.

This chain joins TRBV7-3 and TRBJ2-1, with 10 bases that match TRBD2. CDR1 and CDR2 (germline): SGHTA, FQGTGA. The CDR3 is 17 amino acids. The junction had 10 bases not matched to a gene; V was cut back by 2 bases and J by 6 bases. The CDR3 is CASSLGSSGRRGNEQFF. CDR3 in DNA: TGTGCCAGCAGCTTAGGCTCTAGCGGGAGACGGGGCAATGAGCAGTTCTTC.

This chain connects TRBV5-1 to TRBJ1-2, with 11 nucleotides matching TRBD1. The J segment lost 8 bases and the V segment lost 4 bases, leaving 7 bases of the junction unmatched. The CDR3 spans 14 residues. Looked up from germline, CDR1 is SGHRS and CDR2 is YFSETQ. CDR3 loop: CASSLGQGDWGYTF. The CDR3, as DNA: TGCGCCAGCAGCCTGGGACAGGGGGACTGGGGCTACACCTTC.

This chain uses TRBV7-2 with TRBJ2-7, with a possible D match to TRBD1 (6 bases). Between the trimmed V and J ends, which lost 4 bases and 0 bases, there was a span of 13 bases. Looked up from germline, CDR1 is SGHTA and CDR2 is FQGNSA. This CDR3 has 15 residues. In DNA form, the CDR3 reads TGTGCCAGCAGCTCTACAGGGCTGAGCTCCTACGAGCAGTACTTC. As protein: CASSSTGLSSYEQYF.

V usage is TRBV27 and J usage is TRBJ1-6, with 7 bases identical to TRBD1. With V trimmed by 6 bases and J by 6 bases, 11 bases remained unmatched. Germline loops: CDR1 MNHEY, CDR2 SMNVEV (reference sequence). This CDR3 contains 16 residues. The CDR3 nucleotides are TGTGCCAGCAGCACGACCGGGACAGCGATTAATTCACCCCTCCACTTT. It codes for CASSTTGTAINSPLHF.

The rearrangement links TRBV3-1 (or the pseudogene TRBV3-2) to TRBJ1-3, with a possible D match to TRBD1 (6 bases). This CDR3 contains 18 residues. Germline CDR1 reads LGHDT; CDR2 reads YNNKEL (reference sequence). V lost 4 bases, J lost 0 bases, and 19 bases lay in between. CDR3 amino acids: CASSPKLLSGDSGNTIYF. For the CDR3, the DNA is TGTGCCAGCAGCCCGAAACTTTTATCAGGGGACTCTGGAAACACCATATATTTT.

This rearrangement joins TRBV30 to TRBJ1-5; 8 bases map to TRBD1. The CDR3 loop spans 15 amino acids. The germline V gene has CDR1 GTSNPN and CDR2 SVGIG (reference sequence). J lost 2 bases, V lost 1 base, and 4 bases had no gene match. The CDR3 nucleotides read TGTGCCTGGAGTGGACAGGGGATTGGCAATCAGCCCCAGCATTTT. Protein sequence: CAWSGQGIGNQPQHF.

This clone was counted only a few times. This chain joins TRBV13 and TRBJ2-2, with D perhaps TRBD1 (6 bases). From germline, CDR1 is PRHDT and CDR2 FYEKMQ (reference sequence). CDR3 length: 15 residues. V lost 5 bases and J lost 4, with 14 bases in between. As DNA, the CDR3 is TGTGCCAGCAGCATTATGACAGGACCCACCGGGGAGCTGTTTTTT. Protein product: CASSIMTGPTGELFF.

The chain uses TRBV19 and TRBJ2-2; a weak D match, TRBD1 (6 bases). The CDR3 contains 14 residues. V was pared by 5 bases and J by 3 bases, with 10 bases between. Per the germline V gene, CDR1 is LNHDA and CDR2 is SQIVND (reference sequence). In DNA form, the CDR3 reads TGTGCCAGTAGTCCAGGGGTGGACACCGGGGAGCTGTTTTTT. Its translation: CASSPGVDTGELFF.

The chain combines TRBV6-5 with TRBJ2-1; a possible D gene is TRBD1 (5 bases). The ends were cut back, 6 bases at V and 8 bases at J, with 17 bases in the middle. The CDR3 consists of 14 residues. CDR1 and CDR2 from the germline V gene are MNHEY and SVGAGI. The CDR3 region is CASRLQGVYDEQFF. The CDR3 coding sequence is TGTGCCAGCAGACTACAAGGGGTTTACGATGAGCAGTTCTTC.

This chain connects TRBV28 to TRBJ2-1; 7 positions agree with TRBD1. The trim removed 10 bases at V and 2 bases at J, leaving 8 bases unmatched. The V gene's germline CDR1 is MDHEN and CDR2 SYDVKM. The CDR3 is made up of 14 amino acids. CDR3 sequence: CAIFKGAPYNEQFF. For the CDR3, the DNA is TGTGCCATTTTCAAGGGGGCCCCCTACAATGAGCAGTTCTTC.

The V call is TRBV28, the J call TRBJ2-7; D might be TRBD2 (6 bases). V gave up 3 bases and J gave up 4 bases, with 22 bases separating them. Germline values: CDR1 MDHEN, CDR2 SYDVKM. The CDR3 spans 17 residues. CDR3 DNA: TGTGCCAGCAGTTTTTTCCCAGAGACGGGAGTAAGGTACGAGCAGTACTTC. As protein: CASSFFPETGVRYEQYF.

This sequence joins TRBV10-1 and TRBJ2-5; a weak D match, TRBD2 (5 bases). The CDR3 runs to 17 residues. Germline V gene sequence: CDR1 WNHNN, CDR2 SYGVQD (reference sequence). The ends were cut back, 4 bases at V and 5 bases at J, with 23 bases in the middle. The CDR3 nucleotides are TGCGCCAGCAGTGGAGTCAAGCGGAATCGAAAGTTGGAGACCCAGTACTTC. Its translation is CASSGVKRNRKLETQYF.

This chain links TRBV3-1 (or the pseudogene TRBV3-2) with TRBJ1-1; 8 bases align to TRBD1. The CDR3 is 17 amino acids. CDR1 is LGHDT, CDR2 YNNKEL, per germline (reference sequence). Trimming cost V 1 base and J 1 base; bases outside gene matches: 8. CDR3 protein: CASSQVPGGRGNTEAFF. CDR3 nucleotide sequence: TGTGCCAGCAGCCAAGTGCCAGGGGGCCGGGGGAACACTGAAGCTTTCTTT.

This rearrangement joins TRBV6-5 to TRBJ1-1; D is uncertain. The CDR3 is 13 residues long. The V gene lost 0 bases and the J gene lost 2 bases, with 4 bases spanning the gap. Per germline, CDR1 MNHEY and CDR2 SVGAGI. The DNA for the CDR3 is TGTGCCAGCAGTTACTCGTCTAACACTGAAGCTTTCTTT. Its protein product is CASSYSSNTEAFF.

The rearrangement uses TRBV30 and TRBJ1-4; 7 nucleotides line up with TRBD1. The CDR3 has 15 amino acids. J lost 6 bases, V lost 6 bases, and 13 bases had no gene match. Per the germline V gene, CDR1 is GTSNPN and CDR2 is SVGIG (reference sequence). As DNA, the CDR3 is TGTGCCTGCCCACCCTCAGGAGGGGGCGATGAAAAACTGTTTTTT. Its translation is CACPPSGGGDEKLFF. The full variable domain, with the rest looked up from reference TRBV30 and TRBJ1-4, is SQTIHQWPATLVQPVGSPLSLECTVEGTSNPNLYWYRQAAGRGLQLLFYSVGIGQISSEVPQNLSASRPQDRQFILSSKKLLLSDSGFYLCACPPSGGGDEKLFFGSGTQLSVL.

The rearrangement joins TRBV9 to TRBJ2-5; 7 positions match TRBD2. Per the germline V gene, CDR1 is SGDLS and CDR2 is YYNGEE. V gave up 0 bases and J gave up 5 bases; unmatched junction bases: 10. This CDR3 is built from 16 residues. The DNA for the CDR3 is TGTGCCAGCAGCGTAGCTCTGGGAGGGCGCGATGAGACCCAGTACTTC. This gives the protein CASSVALGGRDETQYF.

The chain links TRBV3-1 (or the pseudogene TRBV3-2) to TRBJ2-3, with a possible D match to TRBD2 (6 bases). Germline CDR1 reads LGHDT; CDR2 reads YNNKEL (reference sequence). V lost 1 base to trimming and J lost 0 bases, with 14 bases between them. The CDR3 consists of 17 residues. The CDR3 region is CASSQGPAGSSTDTQYF. In DNA, the CDR3 is TGTGCCAGCAGCCAAGGCCCAGCGGGCTCTAGCACAGATACGCAGTATTTT.

This chain uses TRBV29-1 with TRBJ1-1; 7 bases are shared with TRBD1. V lost 6 bases, J lost 3 bases, and 10 bases stayed unmatched. CDR3 size: 14 residues. The germline gives CDR1 SQVTM, CDR2 ANQGSEA. The CDR3 DNA sequence: TGCAGCGTGGCCCCCAGGGGGAAAGACACTGAAGCTTTCTTT. This encodes CSVAPRGKDTEAFF. The whole variable domain, remainder taken from reference TRBV29-1 and TRBJ1-1, is SAVISQKPSRDICQRGTSLTIQCQVDSQVTMMFWYRQQPGQSLTLIATANQGSEATYESGFVIDKFPISRPNLTFSTLTVSNMSPEDSSIYLCSVAPRGKDTEAFFGQGTRLTVV.

The chain has TRBV6-2 or TRBV6-3 and TRBJ1-5; no clear D. Germline V gene lookup returns CDR1 MNHEY and CDR2 SVGEGT. The CDR3 sequence is 16 residues long. The V end lost 5 bases, the J end lost 1 base, and 15 bases lay between the germline ends. The CDR3 bases are TGTGCCAGCAGTCGGCGGCCGGATAGCAGCAATCAGCCCCAGCATTTT. Protein product: CASSRRPDSSNQPQHF.

Concerning this clone itself: The junction shows a germline mismatch at one end, possibly a read error. The CDR3 bases are TGTGCCAGCAGCGTAGGGACCGGGGTCAATCAACCCCAGCATTTT. Translation gives CASSVGTGVNQPQHF. V and J are TRBV11-2 and TRBJ1-5, with D perhaps matching TRBD1 (5 bases). The CDR3 totals 15 residues. Germline CDR1 is SGHAT and CDR2 is FQNNGV. Together with reference TRBV11-2 and TRBJ1-5, the CDR3 gives the full variable domain: EAGVAQSPRYKIIEKRQSVAFWCNPISGHATLYWYQQILGQGPKLLIQFQNNGVVDDSQLPKDRFSAERLKGVDSTLKIQPAKLEDSAVYLCASSVGTGVNQPQHFGDGTRLSIL.

J is TRBJ2-7 and V is TRBV5-1; tentatively, D is TRBD2 (6 bases). Germline V lookup: CDR1 SGHRS, CDR2 YFSETQ. Trimming removed 6 bases at V and 2 bases at J, with 15 bases between. The CDR3 is 14 residues long. The CDR3 protein is CASNSGGPTYEQYF. The CDR3 bases are TGCGCCAGCAATAGCGGCGGACCAACCTACGAGCAGTACTTC.

The chain links TRBV11-2 to TRBJ2-1, with 11 bases lining up with TRBD2. Germline V CDR1 and CDR2: SGHAT, FQNNGV. V shed 4 bases, J shed 7 bases, and the junction held 12 bases outside the gene matches. The CDR3 is 17 amino acids. CDR3 region: CASSYTNIAGGVNEQFF. In DNA, the CDR3 is TGTGCCAGCAGCTACACCAACATAGCGGGAGGGGTAAATGAGCAGTTCTTC.

The chain uses TRBV28 and TRBJ2-1, with 7 bases identical to TRBD2. The CDR3 has 19 amino acids. The V gene end was trimmed by 2 bases and the J gene end by 2 bases; junction bases not matched to a gene: 15. The germline V gene encodes CDR1 MDHEN and CDR2 SYDVKM. CDR3 residues: CASSLRIYPFAGAYNEQFF. CDR3 nucleotides: TGTGCCAGCAGTTTACGCATTTACCCGTTTGCGGGAGCCTACAATGAGCAGTTCTTC.

This clone was detected once. The CDR3 bases are TGTGCCAGCAGCCCCCGGACTAGCGGGAGAAGTGAGCAGTTCTTC. Protein product: CASSPRTSGRSEQFF. The gene calls are TRBV11-1 and TRBJ2-1; 13 bases fit TRBD2. The CDR3 has 15 amino acids. Per the germline V gene, CDR1 is SGHAT and CDR2 is FQDESV (reference sequence). V dropped 5 bases and J dropped 9; count of bases not matched to a gene: 7.

The genes are TRBV15 and TRBJ2-3; D might be TRBD2 (5 bases). The CDR3 covers 15 residues. The V end was cut by 5 bases, the J end by 2 bases, with 14 bases between. In germline, CDR1 is LNHNV, CDR2 YYDKDF (reference sequence). The CDR3 DNA reads as TGTGCCACCAGCCCACGGGATCGGGTCACAGATACGCAGTATTTT. Translating it yields CATSPRDRVTDTQYF.

The rearrangement links TRBV27 to TRBJ1-1; D is perhaps TRBD1 (5 bases). The CDR3 covers 14 residues. Germline loops: CDR1 MNHEY, CDR2 SMNVEV (reference sequence). The ends were cut back, 4 bases at V and 5 bases at J, with 14 bases in the middle. The CDR3 DNA reads TGTGCCAGCAGTTGGGGGGGGATGGGGACTGAAGCTTTCTTT. Amino acid sequence: CASSWGGMGTEAFF.

This chain links TRBV7-6 with TRBJ2-1; tentative D call: TRBD2 (6 bases). CDR3 length: 15 amino acids. CDR1 and CDR2 (germline): SGHVS, FNYEAQ. The V gene lost 5 bases and the J gene lost 1 base, with 12 bases spanning the gap. The CDR3 nucleotides read TGTGCCAGCAGCGCGTCCGGGACTTCCTACAATGAGCAGTTCTTC. It is translated as CASSASGTSYNEQFF.

The chain couples TRBV21-1 to TRBJ1-5. TRBV21-1 is flagged as a pseudogene. The CDR3 has 13 residues. This CDR3 is CASSGGGNQPQHF. The CDR3 DNA sequence: TGTGCCAGCAGCGGGGGGGGCAATCAGCCCCAGCATTTT.

The rearrangement links TRBV30 to TRBJ1-3; unclear D gene. Germline values: CDR1 GTSNPN, CDR2 SVGIG (reference sequence). V lost 1 base to trimming and J lost 4 bases, with 8 bases between them. The CDR3 sequence is 13 residues long. The CDR3, as DNA: TGTGCCTGGAGTGAAACAACGGGAAACACCATATATTTT. Protein: CAWSETTGNTIYF.

This chain uses TRBV10-3 with TRBJ2-4; 10 nucleotides line up with TRBD2. The ends lost 4 bases at V and 5 bases at J; junction bases unmatched: 2. CDR1 and CDR2 from the germline V gene are ENHRY and SYGVKD. The length of the CDR3 is 14 residues. The CDR3 protein is CAISGGLAENIQYF. Written as DNA, the CDR3 is TGTGCCATCAGTGGTGGACTAGCGGAAAACATTCAGTACTTC.